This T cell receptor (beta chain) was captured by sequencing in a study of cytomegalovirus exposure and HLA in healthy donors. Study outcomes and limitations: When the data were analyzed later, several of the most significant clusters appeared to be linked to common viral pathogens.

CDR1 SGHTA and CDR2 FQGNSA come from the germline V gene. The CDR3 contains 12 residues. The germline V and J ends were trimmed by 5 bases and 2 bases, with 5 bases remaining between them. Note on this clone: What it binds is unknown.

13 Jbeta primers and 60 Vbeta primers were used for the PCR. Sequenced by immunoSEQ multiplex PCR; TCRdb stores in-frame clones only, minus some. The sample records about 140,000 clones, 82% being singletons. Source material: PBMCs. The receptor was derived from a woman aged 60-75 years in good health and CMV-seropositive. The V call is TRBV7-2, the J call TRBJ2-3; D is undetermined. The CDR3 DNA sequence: TGTGCCAGCAGCCTCCTCACAGATACGCAGTATTTT. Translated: CASSLLTDTQYF.